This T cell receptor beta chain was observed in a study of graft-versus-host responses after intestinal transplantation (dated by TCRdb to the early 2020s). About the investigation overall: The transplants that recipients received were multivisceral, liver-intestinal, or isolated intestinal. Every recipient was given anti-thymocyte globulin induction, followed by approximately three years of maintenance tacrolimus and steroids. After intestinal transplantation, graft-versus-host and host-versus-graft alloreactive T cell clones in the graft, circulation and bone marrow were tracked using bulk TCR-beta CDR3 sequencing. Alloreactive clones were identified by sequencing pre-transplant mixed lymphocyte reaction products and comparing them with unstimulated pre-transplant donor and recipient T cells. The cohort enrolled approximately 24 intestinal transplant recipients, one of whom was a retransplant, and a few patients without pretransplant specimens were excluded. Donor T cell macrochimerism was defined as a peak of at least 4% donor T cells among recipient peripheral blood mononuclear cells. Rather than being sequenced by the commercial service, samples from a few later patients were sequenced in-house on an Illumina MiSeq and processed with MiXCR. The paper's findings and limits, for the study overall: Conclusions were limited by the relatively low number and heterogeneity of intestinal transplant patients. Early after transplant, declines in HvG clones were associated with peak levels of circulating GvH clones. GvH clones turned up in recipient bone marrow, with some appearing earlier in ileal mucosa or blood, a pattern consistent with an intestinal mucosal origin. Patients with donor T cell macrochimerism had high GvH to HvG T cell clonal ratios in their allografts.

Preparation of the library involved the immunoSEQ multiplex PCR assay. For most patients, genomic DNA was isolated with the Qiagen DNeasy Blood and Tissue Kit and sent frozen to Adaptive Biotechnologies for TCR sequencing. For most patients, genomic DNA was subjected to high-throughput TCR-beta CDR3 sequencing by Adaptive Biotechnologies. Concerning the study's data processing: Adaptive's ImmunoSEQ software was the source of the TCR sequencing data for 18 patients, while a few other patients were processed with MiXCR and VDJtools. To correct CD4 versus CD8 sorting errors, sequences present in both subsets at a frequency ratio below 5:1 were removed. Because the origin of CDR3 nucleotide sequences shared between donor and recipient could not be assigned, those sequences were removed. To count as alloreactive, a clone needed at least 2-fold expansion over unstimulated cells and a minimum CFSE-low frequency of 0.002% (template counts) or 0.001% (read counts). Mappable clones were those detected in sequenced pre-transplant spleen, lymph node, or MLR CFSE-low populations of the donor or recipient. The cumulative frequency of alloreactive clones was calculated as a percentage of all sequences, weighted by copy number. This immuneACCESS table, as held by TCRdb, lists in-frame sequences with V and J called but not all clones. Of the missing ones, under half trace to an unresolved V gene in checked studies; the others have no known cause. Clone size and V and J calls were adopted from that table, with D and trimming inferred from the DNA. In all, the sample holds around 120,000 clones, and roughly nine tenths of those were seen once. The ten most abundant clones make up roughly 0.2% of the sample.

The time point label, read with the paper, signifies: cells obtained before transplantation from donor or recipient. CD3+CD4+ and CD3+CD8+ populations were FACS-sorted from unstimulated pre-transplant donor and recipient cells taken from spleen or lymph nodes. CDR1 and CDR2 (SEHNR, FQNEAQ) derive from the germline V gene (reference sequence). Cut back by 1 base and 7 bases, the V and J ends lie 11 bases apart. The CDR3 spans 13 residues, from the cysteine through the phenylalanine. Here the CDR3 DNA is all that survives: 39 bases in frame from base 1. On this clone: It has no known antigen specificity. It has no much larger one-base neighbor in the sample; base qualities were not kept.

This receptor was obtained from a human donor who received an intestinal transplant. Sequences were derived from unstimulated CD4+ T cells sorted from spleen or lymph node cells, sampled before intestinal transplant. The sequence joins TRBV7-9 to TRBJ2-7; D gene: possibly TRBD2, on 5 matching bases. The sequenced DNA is TGTGCCAGCAGCTTAGGAGGGTCGCGGGAGCAGTACTTC. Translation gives CASSLGGSREQYF.